These 5 T cell receptor beta chains share one sample of origin, sequenced in a study of T-cell memory formation after mild COVID-19. TCRdb recomputed calls from the 5' RACE reads with MiXCR, one row per CDR3 protein. The sample has hundreds of thousands of distinct CDR3 sequences; 15% to 20% are singletons. The sample was PBMCs or a T cell subset sorted from them (not recorded which). These receptors all stem from a man between 18 and 29 years old who had mild COVID-19 (a few samples of this study predate the infection). Cell type and time point are not known.

The CDR3: CATSRDLGAAQETQYF. The CDR3 DNA reads as TGTGCCACCAGCAGAGATTTGGGCGCGGCCCAAGAGACCCAGTACTTC. The V gene is TRBV15, the J gene TRBJ2-5, with D hard to call. CDR1 and CDR2 (germline): LNHNV, YYDKDF (reference sequence). The CDR3 spans 16 residues. Trimming took 0 bases from V and 1 from J, leaving 12 bases between them.

J is TRBJ2-4 and V is TRBV7-9; the match to TRBD1 covers 7 bases. This CDR3 has 17 amino acids. Germline loops: CDR1 SEHNR, CDR2 FQNEAQ (reference sequence). Trimming took 5 bases from V and 3 from J; bases not matched to a gene: 13. CDR3 loop: CASSPPRQGGDKNIQYF. In DNA, the CDR3 is TGTGCCAGCAGCCCTCCTCGACAGGGTGGGGACAAAAACATTCAGTACTTC.

This chain joins TRBV19 and TRBJ1-5; weak D call: TRBD1 (6 bases). CDR3 length: 15 residues. Trimming pared 4 bases from V and 0 bases from J, leaving 10 bases between. Germline CDR1 is LNHDA and CDR2 is SQIVND (reference sequence). CDR3 loop: CASSTGAYSNQPQHF. The CDR3, as DNA: TGTGCCAGTAGTACGGGGGCGTATAGCAATCAGCCCCAGCATTTT.

This rearrangement joins TRBV28 to TRBJ2-3; D not resolved. The CDR3 consists of 15 residues. Germline values: CDR1 MDHEN, CDR2 SYDVKM. Trimming removed 2 bases from V and 2 bases from J, with 11 bases in between. This chain's CDR3 is CASSLHWADTDTQYF. The CDR3 DNA sequence: TGTGCCAGCAGTTTACATTGGGCAGACACAGATACGCAGTATTTT.

This clonotype was found a few times. This CDR3 is CAISDHGLMGVTDTQYF. As DNA, the CDR3 is TGTGCCATCAGTGATCATGGTCTTATGGGGGTTACAGATACGCAGTATTTT. The gene calls are TRBV10-3 and TRBJ2-3, with D perhaps being TRBD1 or TRBD2 (5 bases each). This CDR3 has 17 amino acids. Germline lookup yields CDR1 ENHRY and CDR2 SYGVKD. The germline V and J ends were trimmed by 3 bases and 3 bases, with 19 bases remaining between them.